These 20 T cell receptor beta chains share one sample of origin, sequenced in a study of cytomegalovirus exposure and HLA in healthy donors. This PCR relied on a set of 60 Vbeta primers and 13 Jbeta primers. Method: immunoSEQ multiplex PCR; TCRdb's copy keeps in-frame clones and lacks some. The repertoire holds approximately 150,000 clones, with 68% as singletons. Sequences were obtained from PBMCs. All receptors come from a woman aged 40 to 50 in good health and CMV-seropositive.

The chain employs TRBV4-2 and TRBJ2-7, with TRBD1 matching over 8 bases. CDR1 is LGHNA and CDR2 is YNFKEQ in the germline V gene. V lost 0 bases to trimming and J lost 4 bases; unmatched junction nucleotides: 5. The CDR3 has 15 residues. The DNA of the CDR3 is TGTGCCAGCAGCCAAGATAAAGGACAGGGTTACGAGCAGTACTTC. Translating gives CASSQDKGQGYEQYF.

This chain uses TRBV27 with TRBJ2-7, with D perhaps TRBD1 (5 bases). Germline V gives CDR1 MNHEY, CDR2 SMNVEV (reference sequence). The CDR3 loop spans 15 amino acids. V dropped 4 bases and J dropped 4 bases, with 17 bases sitting between them. The CDR3 loop is CASSSDTSGKYEQYF. CDR3 coding DNA: TGTGCCAGCAGTTCGGACACTTCAGGGAAATACGAGCAGTACTTC.

The V and J genes are TRBV7-3 and TRBJ2-3; 10 bases are a match to TRBD2. The germline gives CDR1 SGHTA, CDR2 FQGTGA. V was clipped by 4 bases and J by 5 bases; unmatched bases: 0. The CDR3 loop spans 13 amino acids. CDR3 sequence: CASSWTSGDTQYF. The CDR3 region has the DNA TGTGCCAGCAGCTGGACTAGCGGAGATACGCAGTATTTT.

The V gene is TRBV6-1, the J gene TRBJ1-2; D might be TRBD1 (6 bases). This CDR3 has 14 amino acids. Per the germline V gene, CDR1 is MNHNS and CDR2 is SASEGT. The ends were cut back, 4 bases at V and 3 bases at J, with 12 bases in the middle. The CDR3 is CASSARQADYGYTF. CDR3 coding DNA: TGTGCCAGCAGTGCCCGACAGGCCGACTATGGCTACACCTTC.

The chain joins TRBV4-1 to TRBJ2-7; 13 bases are a match to TRBD2. V was clipped by 0 bases and J by 4 bases; unmatched bases: 3. CDR3 length equals 16 residues. Germline V gene lookup returns CDR1 MGHRA and CDR2 YSYEKL. The CDR3 loop is CASSQDTSGRGYEQYF. CDR3 in DNA: TGCGCCAGCAGCCAAGATACTAGCGGGAGGGGGTACGAGCAGTACTTC.

This sequence joins TRBV4-1 and TRBJ2-1, with 9 bases lining up with TRBD2. The CDR3 consists of 19 residues. V was clipped by 4 bases and J by 2 bases; unmatched bases: 15. CDR1 MGHRA and CDR2 YSYEKL come from the germline V gene. The CDR3: CASSRHYLPGTSPYNEQFF. Written as DNA, the CDR3 is TGCGCCAGCAGCCGACACTATCTTCCCGGGACTAGCCCCTACAATGAGCAGTTCTTC.

The chain is built from TRBV7-9 and TRBJ2-3; 10 bases are a match to TRBD2. The CDR3 is made up of 17 amino acids. V gave up 3 bases and J gave up 8 bases; unmatched junction bases: 14. Germline loops: CDR1 SEHNR, CDR2 FQNEAQ (reference sequence). The CDR3 nucleotides are TGTGCCAGCAGCTTTCGTGAGCGGGGGGGCCGTCAGAGTACGCAGTATTTT. Translated: CASSFRERGGRQSTQYF.

The table lists this clone with a few counts. The chain links TRBV4-1 to TRBJ1-6, with 9 bases matching TRBD1. Germline CDR1 and CDR2: MGHRA and YSYEKL. This CDR3 has 15 residues. V shed 3 bases and J 5 bases; nucleotides not matched to a gene: 2. CDR3 nucleotide sequence: TGCGCCAGCAGCCAGGGACAGGGAAATAATTCACCCCTCCACTTT. This sequence encodes CASSQGQGNNSPLHF.

The chain is built from TRBV7-8 and TRBJ1-2; D perhaps matches TRBD1 (5 bases). The V gene lost 1 base and the J gene lost 4 bases, with 16 bases spanning the gap. Germline CDR1 reads SGHVS; CDR2 reads FQNEAQ. CDR3 length: 16 residues. CDR3 protein: CASSLVVRTSPYGYTF. The CDR3, as DNA: TGTGCCAGCAGCTTAGTGGTCAGGACATCCCCCTATGGCTACACCTTC.

The rearrangement joins TRBV7-2 to TRBJ1-5; a possible D gene is TRBD1 (5 bases). Germline loops: CDR1 SGHTA, CDR2 FQGNSA. This CDR3 has 17 amino acids. The V end was cut by 5 bases, the J end by 2 bases, with 19 bases between. In DNA, the CDR3 is TGTGCCAGCAGCGAGCCCGGGACTCCTAGGGGCAATCAGCCCCAGCATTTT. As protein: CASSEPGTPRGNQPQHF. The full variable domain, in which reference TRBV7-2 and TRBJ1-5 provide the parts outside the CDR3, is GAGVSQSPSNKVTEKGKDVELRCDPISGHTALYWYRQSLGQGLEFLIYFQGNSAPDKSGLPSDRFSAERTGGSVSTLTIQRTQQEDSAVYLCASSEPGTPRGNQPQHFGDGTRLSIL.

This sequence joins TRBV29-1 and TRBJ2-1; D is perhaps TRBD2 (6 bases). The germline V and J ends were trimmed by 7 bases and 3 bases, with 10 bases remaining between them. CDR1 and CDR2 from the germline V gene are SQVTM and ANQGSEA. The CDR3 length is 12 residues. This chain's CDR3 is CSGGLRYNEQFF. CDR3 sequence (DNA): TGCAGCGGGGGACTCCGCTACAATGAGCAGTTCTTC.

This chain connects TRBV6-4 to TRBJ1-6; no clear D gene. CDR3 length equals 14 residues. V gave up 2 bases and J gave up 5 bases, with 7 bases separating them. Germline V gene lookup returns CDR1 MRHNA and CDR2 SNTAGT. The CDR3 sequence is CASSDERNNSPLHF. The DNA of the CDR3 is TGTGCCAGCAGTGACGAGCGGAATAATTCACCCCTCCACTTT.

This chain connects TRBV2 to TRBJ1-5; a weak D match, TRBD1 (6 bases). Deletions cut 6 bases from V and 1 base from J, with 13 bases between. CDR3 size: 15 residues. The germline V gene encodes CDR1 SNHLY and CDR2 FYNNEI. The CDR3 is CASSQQGGSNQPQHF. CDR3 in DNA: TGTGCCAGCAGCCAACAGGGAGGGAGCAATCAGCCCCAGCATTTT.

CDR3 sequence: CASSLGTSGNYEQYF. The CDR3 DNA reads TGCGCCAGCAGCCTCGGGACTAGCGGGAACTACGAGCAGTACTTC. The genes are TRBV4-3 and TRBJ2-7, with TRBD2 matching 13 bases. In germline, CDR1 is LGHNA, CDR2 YSLEER. V was pared by 4 bases and J by 3 bases, with 3 bases of the junction left unmatched. The CDR3 length is 15 residues.

The chain recombines TRBV4-3 with TRBJ2-5; 9 bases agree with TRBD2. The V gene end was trimmed by 4 bases and the J gene end by 5 bases; junction bases not matched to a gene: 2. CDR3 length: 13 residues. The germline V gene has CDR1 LGHNA and CDR2 YSLEER. The CDR3 nucleotides read TGCGCCAGCAGCCGAGGACTAGCGGAGACCCAGTACTTC. Its translation is CASSRGLAETQYF.

CDR3 sequence: CASSLGSGMDTGELFF. For the CDR3, the DNA is TGTGCCAGCAGCTTGGGGAGCGGGATGGACACCGGGGAGCTGTTTTTT. The rearrangement links TRBV5-4 to TRBJ2-2; 7 positions match TRBD2. This CDR3 has 16 residues. Germline-derived CDR1 and CDR2 are SGHNT and YYREEE (reference sequence). With 0 bases clipped from V and 3 bases from J, the junction kept 5 bases outside the gene matches.

The chain employs TRBV2 and TRBJ2-7, with TRBD1 matching over 9 bases. The ends lost 6 bases at V and 4 bases at J; junction bases unmatched: 7. This CDR3 is built from 14 residues. Germline CDR1 and CDR2: SNHLY and FYNNEI. CDR3 in amino acids: CASRPDRGGYEQYF. CDR3 sequence (DNA): TGTGCCAGCAGACCGGACAGGGGAGGTTACGAGCAGTACTTC.

This clone was counted only a few times. This chain joins TRBV6-6 and TRBJ2-7; unclear D gene. In germline, CDR1 is MNHNY, CDR2 SVGAGI (reference sequence). Trimming shortened V by 0 bases and J by 4 bases, and 4 bases separated the two germline ends. This CDR3 has 12 amino acids. The CDR3 is CASSYSSYEQYF. The DNA of the CDR3 is TGTGCCAGCAGTTACTCATCTTACGAGCAGTACTTC.

V and J are TRBV5-1 and TRBJ2-7; 8 positions agree with TRBD2. V lost 0 bases to trimming and J lost 7 bases; unmatched junction nucleotides: 15. CDR3 length equals 17 residues. Germline V gene sequence: CDR1 SGHRS, CDR2 YFSETQ. The CDR3 nucleotides read TGCGCCAGCAGCTTGGACCGCGCTCGGGCGGGGGGTTGGGAGCAGTACTTC. Translating it yields CASSLDRARAGGWEQYF.

The V call is TRBV15, the J call TRBJ2-3, with D possibly matching TRBD1 (6 bases). Germline loops: CDR1 LNHNV, CDR2 YYDKDF (reference sequence). Trimming pared 1 base from V and 5 bases from J, leaving 13 bases between. The CDR3 is 15 residues long. Here the CDR3 DNA reads TGTGCCACCAGCAGAGGAGGTGGGGGCGAAGATACGCAGTATTTT. Protein: CATSRGGGGEDTQYF.